A selection of T cell receptor beta chains follows, all from one sample in a study of blood T cell repertoires in COVID-19. The repertoire was sequenced with immunoSEQ multiplex PCR; TCRdb's copy has only in-frame clones and lacks some. Here the sample spans about 160,000 clones, roughly 80% being singletons. Sequencing was performed on peripheral blood. Receptors were obtained from a man between 60 and 75 years old with acute or convalescent COVID-19. Each CDR3 is given with its conserved first and last residue. D genes are given only for firm matches. Only some rows state a clone size, as once, few, many or a class for expanded clones.

cdr3_nt | cdr3_aa | d_call | v_call | clone_size | j_call
TGTGCCAGCAGTTACGCAGAGAACACCGGGGAGCTGTTTTTT | CASSYAENTGELFF | . | TRBV6-5 | few | TRBJ2-2
TGCGCCAGCAGCTTGGTAAGGGGCGGGACAGGGGCCCCTCCCTATTACGAGCAGTACTTC | CASSLVRGGTGAPPYYEQYF | TRBD1 | TRBV5-1 | . | TRBJ2-7
TGTGCCACCAGTGGTCTAGGGCTGACAGGTTGGGATACGCAGTATTTT | CATSGLGLTGWDTQYF | . | TRBV24-1 | . | TRBJ2-3
TGTGCCAGCAGCTTTGTGACAGTCACAGATACGCAGTATTTT | CASSFVTVTDTQYF | . | TRBV7-8 | . | TRBJ2-3
TGTGCCAGCAGTCCAGTTGTCGGGGGGTATGGCTACACCTTC | CASSPVVGGYGYTF | . | TRBV6-5 | . | TRBJ1-2
TGTGCCAGCAGTGAATATGGTCCGGGGGGAGGCTACGAGCAGTACTTC | CASSEYGPGGGYEQYF | TRBD2 | TRBV25-1 | once | TRBJ2-7
TGCAGCGTTGACGCAATCGGGAACACTGAAGCTTTCTTT | CSVDAIGNTEAFF | . | TRBV29-1 | . | TRBJ1-1
TGTGCCAGCAGCTTAGCCCGTTCCCTTAGCGGGGGGGCGTACAATGAGCAGTTCTTC | CASSLARSLSGGAYNEQFF | TRBD2 | TRBV7-8 | . | TRBJ2-1
TGTGCCAGCAGCGGTAATACCGGAGGGACAGGACTTACCCGGGATTCCTACGAGCAGTACTTC | CASSGNTGGTGLTRDSYEQYF | TRBD1 | TRBV6-6 | . | TRBJ2-7
TGCGCCAGCAGCTTGGGACAGGACGGTAGCAATCAGCCCCAGCATTTT | CASSLGQDGSNQPQHF | . | TRBV5-1 | . | TRBJ1-5
TGTGCCACCAGTGATATGAGAAGCAATCAGCCCCAGCATTTT | CATSDMRSNQPQHF | . | TRBV24-1 | few | TRBJ1-5
TGTGCCAGCGAACAGCGGGGACAAGAGACCCAGTACTTC | CASEQRGQETQYF | TRBD2 | TRBV3-1/TRBV3-2 | . | TRBJ2-5
TGTGCCAGCAGTTTAGGGGCCGGATACGAGCAGTACTTC | CASSLGAGYEQYF | . | TRBV6-2/TRBV6-3 | . | TRBJ2-7
TGTGCCTGGGGCCCGGATCAGGGTTTTAACTATGGCTACACCTTC | CAWGPDQGFNYGYTF | . | TRBV30 | . | TRBJ1-2
TGTGCCAGCAGTGTTGGCTTATACAATGAGCAGTTCTTC | CASSVGLYNEQFF | . | TRBV2 | once | TRBJ2-1
TGTGCCACCAGTGATTTCCGGGTTTCACATGAGCAGTTCTTC | CATSDFRVSHEQFF | . | TRBV24-1 | . | TRBJ2-1
TGTGCCAGCAGCTTAAAATCCGGGGCTAACTATGGCTACACCTTC | CASSLKSGANYGYTF | . | TRBV7-3 | once | TRBJ1-2
TGTGCCAGCAGTTTACGTCGAATTGACAGGGGATCAGGAAACACCATATATTTT | CASSLRRIDRGSGNTIYF | TRBD1 | TRBV27 | once | TRBJ1-3